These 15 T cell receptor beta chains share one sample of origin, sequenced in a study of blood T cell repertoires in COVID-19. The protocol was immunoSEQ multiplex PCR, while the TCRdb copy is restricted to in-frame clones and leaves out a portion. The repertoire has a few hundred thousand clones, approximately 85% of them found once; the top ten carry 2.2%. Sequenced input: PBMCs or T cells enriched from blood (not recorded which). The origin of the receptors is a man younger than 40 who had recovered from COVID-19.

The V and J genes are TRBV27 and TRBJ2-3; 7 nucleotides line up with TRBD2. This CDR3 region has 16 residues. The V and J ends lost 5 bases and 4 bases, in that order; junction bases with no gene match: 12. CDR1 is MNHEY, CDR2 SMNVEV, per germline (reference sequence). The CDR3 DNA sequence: TGTGCCAGCAGTCCCCGGACTAGGCTTGCCCCAGATACGCAGTATTTT. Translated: CASSPRTRLAPDTQYF.

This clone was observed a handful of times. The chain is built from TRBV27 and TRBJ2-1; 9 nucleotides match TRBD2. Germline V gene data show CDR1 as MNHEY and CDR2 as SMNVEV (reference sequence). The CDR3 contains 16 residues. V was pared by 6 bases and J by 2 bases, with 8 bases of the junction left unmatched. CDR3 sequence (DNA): TGTGCCAGCAGCCCAAGCGGGGGGATCACCTACAATGAGCAGTTCTTC. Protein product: CASSPSGGITYNEQFF.

CDR3 nucleotides: TGCGCCAGCAGCCAAGTTTTGCTGCAGGGGGAGATCAGCAATCAGCCCCAGCATTTT. Translating it yields CASSQVLLQGEISNQPQHF. The chain recombines TRBV4-1 with TRBJ1-5, with 7 bases identical to TRBD1. CDR3 size: 19 residues. The germline V gene has CDR1 MGHRA and CDR2 YSYEKL. After removal of 1 base from V and 1 base from J, the junction contained 13 bases not matched to a gene.

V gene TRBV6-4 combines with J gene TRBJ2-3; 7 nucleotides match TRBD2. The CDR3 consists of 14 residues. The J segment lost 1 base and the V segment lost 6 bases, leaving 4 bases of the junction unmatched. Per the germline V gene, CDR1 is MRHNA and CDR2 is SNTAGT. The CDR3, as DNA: TGTGCCAGCAGCCCTGGGGGGGGCACAGATACGCAGTATTTT. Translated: CASSPGGGTDTQYF.

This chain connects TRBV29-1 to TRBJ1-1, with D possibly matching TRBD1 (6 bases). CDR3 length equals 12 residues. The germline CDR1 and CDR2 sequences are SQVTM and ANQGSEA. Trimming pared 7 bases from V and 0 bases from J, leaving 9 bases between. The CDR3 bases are TGCAGCGGCGGACAGATGAACACTGAAGCTTTCTTT. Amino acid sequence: CSGGQMNTEAFF.

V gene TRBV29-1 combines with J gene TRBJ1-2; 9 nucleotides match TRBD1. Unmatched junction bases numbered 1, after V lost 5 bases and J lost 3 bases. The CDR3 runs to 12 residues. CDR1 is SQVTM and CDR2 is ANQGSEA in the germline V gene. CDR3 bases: TGCAGCGTTACAGGGGGCGACTATGGCTACACCTTC. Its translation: CSVTGGDYGYTF.

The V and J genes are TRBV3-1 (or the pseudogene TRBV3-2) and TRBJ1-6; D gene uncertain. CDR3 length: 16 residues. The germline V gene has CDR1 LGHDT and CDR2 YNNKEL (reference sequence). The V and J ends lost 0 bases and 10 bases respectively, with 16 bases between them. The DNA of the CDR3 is TGTGCCAGCAGCCAAGACGTCTGGGCAGACGGATCACCCCTCCACTTT. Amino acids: CASSQDVWADGSPLHF.

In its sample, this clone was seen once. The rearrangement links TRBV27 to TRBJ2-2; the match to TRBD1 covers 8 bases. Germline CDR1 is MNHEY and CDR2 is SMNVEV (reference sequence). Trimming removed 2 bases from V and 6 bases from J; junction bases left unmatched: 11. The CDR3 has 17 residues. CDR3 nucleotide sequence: TGTGCCAGCAGTTTAATTGGATCAGGGGGCAATGCCGGGGAGCTGTTTTTT. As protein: CASSLIGSGGNAGELFF.

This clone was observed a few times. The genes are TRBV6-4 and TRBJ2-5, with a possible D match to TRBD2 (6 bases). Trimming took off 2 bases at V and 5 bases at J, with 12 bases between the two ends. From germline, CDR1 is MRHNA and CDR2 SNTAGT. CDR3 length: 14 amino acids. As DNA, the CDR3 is TGTGCCAGCAGTGACGCGAGCGGGTCGGAGACCCAGTACTTC. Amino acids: CASSDASGSETQYF.

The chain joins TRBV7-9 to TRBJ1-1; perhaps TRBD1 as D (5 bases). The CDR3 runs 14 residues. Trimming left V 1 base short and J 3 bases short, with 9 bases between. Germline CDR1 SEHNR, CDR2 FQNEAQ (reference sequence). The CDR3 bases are TGTGCCAGCAGCTTAGAGGGGTCCGACACTGAAGCTTTCTTT. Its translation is CASSLEGSDTEAFF. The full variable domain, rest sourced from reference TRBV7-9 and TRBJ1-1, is DTGVSQNPRHKITKRGQNVTFRCDPISEHNRLYWYRQTLGQGPEFLTYFQNEAQLEKSRLLSDRFSAERPKGSFSTLEIQRTEQGDSAMYLCASSLEGSDTEAFFGQGTRLTVV.

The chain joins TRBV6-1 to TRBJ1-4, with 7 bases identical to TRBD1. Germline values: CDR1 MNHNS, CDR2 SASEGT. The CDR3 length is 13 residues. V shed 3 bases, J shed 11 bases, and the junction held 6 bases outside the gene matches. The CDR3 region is CASSDNRGGKLFF. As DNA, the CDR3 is TGTGCCAGCAGTGACAACAGGGGCGGGAAACTGTTTTTT.

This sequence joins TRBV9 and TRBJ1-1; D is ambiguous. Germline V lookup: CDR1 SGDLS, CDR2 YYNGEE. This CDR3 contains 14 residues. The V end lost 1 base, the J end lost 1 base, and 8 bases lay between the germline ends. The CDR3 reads CASSVSWANTEAFF. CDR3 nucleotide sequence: TGTGCCAGCAGCGTAAGCTGGGCGAACACTGAAGCTTTCTTT.

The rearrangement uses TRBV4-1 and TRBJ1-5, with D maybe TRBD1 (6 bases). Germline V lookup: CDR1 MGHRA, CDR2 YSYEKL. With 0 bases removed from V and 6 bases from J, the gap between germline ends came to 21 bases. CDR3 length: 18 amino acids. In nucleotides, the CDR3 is TGCGCCAGCAGCCAAGAGTTTTCACGGCAGGGGAGGGGTCAGCCCCAGCATTTT. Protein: CASSQEFSRQGRGQPQHF.

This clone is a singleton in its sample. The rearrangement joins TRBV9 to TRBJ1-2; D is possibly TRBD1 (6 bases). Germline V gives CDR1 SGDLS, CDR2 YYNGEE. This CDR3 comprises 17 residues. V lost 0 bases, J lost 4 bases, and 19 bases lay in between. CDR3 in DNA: TGTGCCAGCAGCGTAGCTTGGGGAAGGCAGGACAGCTATGGCTACACCTTC. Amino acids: CASSVAWGRQDSYGYTF.

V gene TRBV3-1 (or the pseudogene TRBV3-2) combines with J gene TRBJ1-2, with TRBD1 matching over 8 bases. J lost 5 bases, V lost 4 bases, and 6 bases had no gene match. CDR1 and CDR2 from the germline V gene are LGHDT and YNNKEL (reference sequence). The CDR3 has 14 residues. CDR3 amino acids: CASSPGTGEYGYTF. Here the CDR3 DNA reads TGTGCCAGCAGCCCCGGGACAGGAGAATATGGCTACACCTTC.